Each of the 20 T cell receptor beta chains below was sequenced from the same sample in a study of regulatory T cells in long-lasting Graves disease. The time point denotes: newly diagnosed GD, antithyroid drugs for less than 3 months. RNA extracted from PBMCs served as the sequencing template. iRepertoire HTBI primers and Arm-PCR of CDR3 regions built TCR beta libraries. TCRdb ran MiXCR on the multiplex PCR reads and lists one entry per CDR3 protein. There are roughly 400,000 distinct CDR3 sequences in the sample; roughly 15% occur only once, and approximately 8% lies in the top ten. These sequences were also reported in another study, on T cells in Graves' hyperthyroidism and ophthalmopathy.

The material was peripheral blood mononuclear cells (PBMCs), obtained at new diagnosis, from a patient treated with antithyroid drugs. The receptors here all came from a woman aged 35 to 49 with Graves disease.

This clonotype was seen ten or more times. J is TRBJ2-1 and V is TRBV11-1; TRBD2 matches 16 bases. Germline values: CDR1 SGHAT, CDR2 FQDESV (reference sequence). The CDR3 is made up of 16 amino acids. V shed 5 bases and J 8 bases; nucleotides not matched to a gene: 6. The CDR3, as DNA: TGTGCCAGCAGCGCAGGGACTAGCGGGGGGGGTTATGAGCAGTTCTTC. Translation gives CASSAGTSGGGYEQFF.

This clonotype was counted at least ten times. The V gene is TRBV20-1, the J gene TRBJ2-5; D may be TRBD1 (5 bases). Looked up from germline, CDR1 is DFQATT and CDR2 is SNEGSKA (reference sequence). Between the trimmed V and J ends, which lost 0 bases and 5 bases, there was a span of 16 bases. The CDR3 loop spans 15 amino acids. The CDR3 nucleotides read TGCAGTGCTAGAGATGCGAAGGGGATCAGGGAGACCCAGTACTTC. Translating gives CSARDAKGIRETQYF.

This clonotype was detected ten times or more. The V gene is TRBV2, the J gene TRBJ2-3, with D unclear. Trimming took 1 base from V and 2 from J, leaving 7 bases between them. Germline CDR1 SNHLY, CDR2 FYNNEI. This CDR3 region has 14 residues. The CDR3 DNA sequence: TGTGCCAGCAGTGAAGGGACGGCCACAGATACGCAGTATTTT. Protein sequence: CASSEGTATDTQYF. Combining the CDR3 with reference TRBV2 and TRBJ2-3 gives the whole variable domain EPEVTQTPSHQVTQMGQEVILRCVPISNHLYFYWYRQILGQKVEFLVSFYNNEISEKSEIFDDQFSVERPDGSNFTLKIRSTKLEDSAMYFCASSEGTATDTQYFGPGTRLTVL.

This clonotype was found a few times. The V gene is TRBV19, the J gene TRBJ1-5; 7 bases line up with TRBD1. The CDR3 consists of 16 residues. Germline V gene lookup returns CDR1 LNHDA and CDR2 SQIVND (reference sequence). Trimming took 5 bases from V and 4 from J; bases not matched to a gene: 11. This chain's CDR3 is CASSPIRDRLNQPQHF. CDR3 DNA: TGTGCCAGTAGTCCGATCCGGGACAGATTAAATCAGCCCCAGCATTTT.

The CDR3 reads CASSQAAGTGVGYTF. CDR3 nucleotides: TGCGCCAGCAGCCAAGCGGCCGGGACAGGGGTTGGCTACACCTTC. This chain uses TRBV4-3 with TRBJ1-2, with 10 nucleotides matching TRBD1. The CDR3 has 15 residues. Germline V gene sequence: CDR1 LGHNA, CDR2 YSLEER. V dropped 1 base and J dropped 7; count of bases not matched to a gene: 6.

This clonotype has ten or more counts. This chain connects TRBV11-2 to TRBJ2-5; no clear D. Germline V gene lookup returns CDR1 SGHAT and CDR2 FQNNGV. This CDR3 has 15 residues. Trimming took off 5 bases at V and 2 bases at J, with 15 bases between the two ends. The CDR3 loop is CASSLSDGPQETQYF. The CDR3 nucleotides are TGTGCCAGCAGCCTCTCGGACGGACCGCAAGAGACCCAGTACTTC.

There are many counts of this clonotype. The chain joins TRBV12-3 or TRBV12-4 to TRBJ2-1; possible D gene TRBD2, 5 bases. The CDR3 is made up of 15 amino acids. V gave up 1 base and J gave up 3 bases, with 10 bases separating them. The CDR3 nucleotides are TGTGCCAGCAGTTTAGGGCGAGCGGACTACAATGAGCAGTTCTTC. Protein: CASSLGRADYNEQFF.

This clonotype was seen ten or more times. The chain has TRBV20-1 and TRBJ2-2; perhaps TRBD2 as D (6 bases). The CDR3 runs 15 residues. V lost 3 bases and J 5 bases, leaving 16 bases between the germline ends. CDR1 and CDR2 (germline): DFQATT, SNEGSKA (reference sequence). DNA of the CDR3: TGCAGTGCTAGGTTCCGGGAGCTGGGGACCGGGGAGCTGTTTTTT. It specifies CSARFRELGTGELFF.

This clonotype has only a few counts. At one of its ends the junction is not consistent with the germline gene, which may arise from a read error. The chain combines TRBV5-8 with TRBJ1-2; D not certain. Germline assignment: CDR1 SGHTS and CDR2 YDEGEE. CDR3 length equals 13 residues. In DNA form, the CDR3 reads TGTGCCAGCAGCTTGGATTCTAACTATAGCTACACCTTC. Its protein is CASSLDSNYSYTF.

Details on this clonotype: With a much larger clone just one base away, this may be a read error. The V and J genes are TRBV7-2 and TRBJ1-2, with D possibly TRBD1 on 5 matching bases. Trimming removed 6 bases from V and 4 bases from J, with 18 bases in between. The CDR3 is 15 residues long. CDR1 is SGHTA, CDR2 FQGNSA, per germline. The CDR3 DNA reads TGTGCCAGCAGACTATCGGGACCTCTTGGCTATGGCTACACCTTC. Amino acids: CASRLSGPLGYGYTF.

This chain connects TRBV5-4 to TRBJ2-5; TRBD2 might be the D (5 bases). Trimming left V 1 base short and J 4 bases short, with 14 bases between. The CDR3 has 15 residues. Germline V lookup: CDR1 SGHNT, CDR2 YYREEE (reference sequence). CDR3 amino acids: CASSLSSTRGETQYF. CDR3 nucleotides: TGTGCCAGCAGCTTGAGTTCCACTAGAGGAGAGACCCAGTACTTC.

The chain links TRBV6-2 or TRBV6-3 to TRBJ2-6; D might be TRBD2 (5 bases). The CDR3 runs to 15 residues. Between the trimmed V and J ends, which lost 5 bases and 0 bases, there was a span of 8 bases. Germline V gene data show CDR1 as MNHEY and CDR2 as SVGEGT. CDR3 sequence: CASSETSSGANVLTF. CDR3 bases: TGTGCCAGCAGTGAAACTAGCTCTGGGGCCAACGTCCTGACTTTC.

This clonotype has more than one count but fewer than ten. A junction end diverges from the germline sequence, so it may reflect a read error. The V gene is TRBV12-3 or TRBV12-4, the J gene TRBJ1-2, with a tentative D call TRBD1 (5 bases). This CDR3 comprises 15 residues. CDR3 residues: CASSVHSGPYYGCTF. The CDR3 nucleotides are TGTGCCAGCAGTGTACACTCGGGGCCGTACTATGGCTGCACCTTC.

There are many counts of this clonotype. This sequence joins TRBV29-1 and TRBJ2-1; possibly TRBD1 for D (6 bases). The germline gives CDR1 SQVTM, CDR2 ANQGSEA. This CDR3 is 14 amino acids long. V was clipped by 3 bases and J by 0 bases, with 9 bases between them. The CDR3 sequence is CSVDRGSSYNEQFF. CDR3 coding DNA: TGCAGCGTTGACAGGGGTTCCTCCTACAATGAGCAGTTCTTC.

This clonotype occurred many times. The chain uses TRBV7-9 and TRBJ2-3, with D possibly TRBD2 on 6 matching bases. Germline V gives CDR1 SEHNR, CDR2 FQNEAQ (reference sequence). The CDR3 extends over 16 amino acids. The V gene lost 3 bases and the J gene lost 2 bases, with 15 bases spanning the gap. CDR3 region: CASSLGVSGNTDTQYF. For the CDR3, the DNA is TGTGCCAGCAGCTTGGGGGTTAGCGGAAACACAGATACGCAGTATTTT.

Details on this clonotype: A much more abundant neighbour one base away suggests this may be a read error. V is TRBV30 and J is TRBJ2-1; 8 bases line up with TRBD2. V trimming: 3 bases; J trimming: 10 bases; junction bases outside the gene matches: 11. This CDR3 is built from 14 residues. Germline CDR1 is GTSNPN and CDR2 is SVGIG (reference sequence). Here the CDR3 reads CAWRGHRGGGEQFF. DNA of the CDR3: TGTGCCTGGAGGGGACACCGGGGGGGCGGAGAGCAGTTCTTC.

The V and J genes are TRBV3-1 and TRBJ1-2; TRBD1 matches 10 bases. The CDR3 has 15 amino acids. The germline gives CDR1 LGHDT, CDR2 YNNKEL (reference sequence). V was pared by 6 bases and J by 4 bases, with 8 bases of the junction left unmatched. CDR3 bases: TGTGCCAGCAGACCCGGGACAGGGGTGTCCTATGGCTACACCTTC. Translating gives CASRPGTGVSYGYTF. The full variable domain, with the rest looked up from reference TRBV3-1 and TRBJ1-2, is DTAVSQTPKYLVTQMGNDKSIKCEQNLGHDTMYWYKQDSKKFLKIMFSYNNKELIINETVPNRFSPKSPDKAHLNLHINSLELGDSAVYFCASRPGTGVSYGYTFGSGTRLTVV.

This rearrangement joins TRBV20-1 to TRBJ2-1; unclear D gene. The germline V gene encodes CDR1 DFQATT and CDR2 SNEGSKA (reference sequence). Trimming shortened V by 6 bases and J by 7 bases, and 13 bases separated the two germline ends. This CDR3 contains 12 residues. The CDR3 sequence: CSASLRRNEQFF. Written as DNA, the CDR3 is TGCAGTGCCTCCCTGAGGCGAAATGAGCAGTTCTTC.

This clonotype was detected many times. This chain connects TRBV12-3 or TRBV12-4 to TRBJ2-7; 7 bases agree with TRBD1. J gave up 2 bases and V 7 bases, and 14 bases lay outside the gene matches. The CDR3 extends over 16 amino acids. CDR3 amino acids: CASTKITGDRTYEQYF. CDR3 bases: TGTGCCAGCACGAAGATTACAGGGGATCGGACCTACGAGCAGTACTTC.

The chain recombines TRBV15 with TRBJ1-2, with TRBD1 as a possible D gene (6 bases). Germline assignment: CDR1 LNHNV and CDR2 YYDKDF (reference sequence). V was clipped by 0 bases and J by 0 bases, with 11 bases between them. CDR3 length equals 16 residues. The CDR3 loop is CATSRDRGGTNYGYTF. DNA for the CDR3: TGTGCCACCAGCAGAGATAGGGGGGGCACTAACTATGGCTACACCTTC.